This T cell receptor beta chain was recovered during a study of shared clonotypes between healthy human individuals. The repertoire was sequenced with immunoSEQ multiplex PCR; TCRdb's copy has only in-frame clones and lacks some. Here the sample spans nearly 1 million clones, 60% to 85% being singletons. This clone came up a few times. This TCR came from a man younger than 35 in good health. Sequenced input: memory CD4+ T cells sorted from blood. Subset: CD45RA-negative fraction.

CDR3 in DNA: TGTGCCAGCAGTGGTAGAACCGGGAGCAATTCACCCCTCCACTTT. Encoded protein: CASSGRTGSNSPLHF. The chain couples TRBV25-1 to TRBJ1-6; no clear D gene. V shed 4 bases and J shed 7 bases, with 14 bases lying between them. CDR1 and CDR2 (germline): MGHDK, SYGVNS. The CDR3 runs 15 residues.